The rows below give T cell receptor beta chains drawn from one sample of a study of siplizumab effects on memory and regulatory T cells. Measured with immunoSEQ multiplex PCR; TCRdb has only the in-frame clones, and not every one. The table shows about 120,000 clones, with about 94% occurring only once. Specimen: non-Treg CD4+ T cells sorted from blood. The source of these receptors is a human donor in good health. CDR3s include the opening cysteine and the closing phenylalanine or tryptophan. The D gene is left open where the match is weak. The size entry is marked missing in some rows and otherwise reads once, few, many or a size class.

>.|TRBJ1-2|.|TRBV12-1
TGTGCCAGCACCCCTTGGGGGACTAACTATGGCTACACCTTC
CASTPWGTNYGYTF
>TRBD2|TRBJ2-3|once|TRBV11-2
TGTGCCAGCAGCTTAGTACCAACTAGCGCTGGCACAGATACGCAGTATTTT
CASSLVPTSAGTDTQYF
>.|TRBJ1-1|.|TRBV19
TGTGCCAGTAGTATTCAGAGGGCCCACACTGAAGCTTTCTTT
CASSIQRAHTEAFF
>.|TRBJ1-1|.|TRBV5-5
TGTGCCAGCAGCTTAGTCCTCCTAGGGGACACTGAAGCTTTCTTT
CASSLVLLGDTEAFF
>.|TRBJ1-5|.|TRBV30
TGTGCCTGGGGCTCCAACAGGAACAATCAGCCCCAGCATTTT
CAWGSNRNNQPQHF
>.|TRBJ2-3|.|TRBV19
TGTGCCAGTAGGCCTATATCCGGGCGAGCAGATACGCAGTATTTT
CASRPISGRADTQYF
>.|TRBJ2-7|once|TRBV5-1
TGCGCCAGCAGCTTAAGAGCCTCCTACGAGCAGTACTTC
CASSLRASYEQYF
>.|TRBJ1-5|.|TRBV5-1
TGCGCCAGCAGCTTGTGGGAAGGCAATCAGCCCCAGCATTTT
CASSLWEGNQPQHF
>TRBD1|TRBJ2-6|.|TRBV25-1
TGTGCCAGCAGACAGACAGGGAGATACTACTCTGGGGCCAACGTCCTGACTTTC
CASRQTGRYYSGANVLTF
>TRBD2|TRBJ2-1|.|TRBV6-5
TGTGCCAGCAGTTATTCCGGGACTAGCGGGAGCTGGGAGCAGTTCTTC
CASSYSGTSGSWEQFF
>.|TRBJ2-6|.|TRBV5-1
TGCGCCAGCAGCTTGGAAGACGGCTCTGGGGCCAACGTCCTGACTTTC
CASSLEDGSGANVLTF
>TRBD1|TRBJ2-7|.|TRBV19
TGTGCCAGTAGTAAAAGGACAGGGGGCTACGAGCAGTACTTC
CASSKRTGGYEQYF
>.|TRBJ1-3|.|TRBV6-1
TGTGCCAGCAGTCTGGACAGACCTACTAGAAACACCATATATTTT
CASSLDRPTRNTIYF
>TRBD2|TRBJ2-3|few|TRBV6-4
TGTGCCAGCAGCTTAGCGGGAAGGGAAGATACGCAGTATTTT
CASSLAGREDTQYF
>.|TRBJ1-2|.|TRBV6-6
TGTGCCAGCACAACACGGGGGGGCAGGGTGTATGGCTACACCTTC
CASTTRGGRVYGYTF
>.|TRBJ2-1|.|TRBV7-8
TGTGCCAGCAGCTTAGATGGCGGCTACAATGAGCAGTTCTTC
CASSLDGGYNEQFF
>TRBD1|TRBJ2-5|.|TRBV7-7
TGTGCCAGCAGCCCAAACCCGGGACAGGGCCAAGAGACCCAGTACTTC
CASSPNPGQGQETQYF
>TRBD2|TRBJ2-7|once|TRBV5-1
TGCGCCAGCAGCCCCGGACTAGCGGGTTTCTACGAGCAGTACTTC
CASSPGLAGFYEQYF